The clone carrying this T cell receptor (beta chain) was counted a few times. Antigen specificity is unknown. The sample belongs to a study of OX40 agonist ivuxolimab in advanced cancers. Study-level information: Earlier treatment with anti-PD-1, anti-PD-L1 or anti-CTLA-4 was permitted, and 30% to 40% had received some.

This CDR3 comprises 15 residues. Germline CDR1 MNHEY, CDR2 SMNVEV (reference sequence). The ends were cut back, 7 bases at V and 4 bases at J, with 16 bases in the middle. Profiled with immunoSEQ multiplex PCR; TCRdb holds only in-frame clones, not every one. This sample has about 75,000 clones, with 70% to 90% found just once. General study points: In the expanded peripheral T cells, antigen specificity was never determined.

The source material was CD4+ or CD8+ T cells sorted from blood, sampled in a trial of the OX40 agonist ivuxolimab. The rearrangement uses TRBV27 and TRBJ2-2; D not certain. The TCR comes from an adult with an advanced solid tumor such as melanoma, head and neck, liver or kidney cancer. The CDR3 protein is CASTLDQPVTGELFF. CDR3 sequence (DNA): TGTGCCAGCACCTTGGATCAGCCGGTCACCGGGGAGCTGTTTTTT.